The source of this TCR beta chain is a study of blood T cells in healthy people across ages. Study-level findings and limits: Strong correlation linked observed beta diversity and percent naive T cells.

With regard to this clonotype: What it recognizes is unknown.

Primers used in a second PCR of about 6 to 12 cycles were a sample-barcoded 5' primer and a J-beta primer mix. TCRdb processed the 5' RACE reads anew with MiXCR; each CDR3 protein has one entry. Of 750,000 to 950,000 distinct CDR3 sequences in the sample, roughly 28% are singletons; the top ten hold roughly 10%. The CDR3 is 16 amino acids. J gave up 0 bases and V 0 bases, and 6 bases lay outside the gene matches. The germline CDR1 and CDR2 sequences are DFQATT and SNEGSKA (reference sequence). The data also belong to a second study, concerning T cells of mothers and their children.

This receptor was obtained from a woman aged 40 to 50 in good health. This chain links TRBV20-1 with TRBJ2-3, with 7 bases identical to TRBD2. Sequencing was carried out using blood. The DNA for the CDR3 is TGCAGTGCTAGAGATCCCTGGGGGGGAAGCACAGATACGCAGTATTTT. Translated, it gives CSARDPWGGSTDTQYF.